Here is one TCR beta chain with its context. Its antigen is not identified. The germline gene is not matched at one end of the junction; a read error may be the cause. RNA and DNA were co-extracted from roughly 20-30 mg of unsorted bulk tissue. Starting material of 400 to 600 ng total RNA yielded TCR beta cDNA via a constant-region primer. Modified slightly, ARM-PCR produced TCR beta libraries over three nested multiplex PCR rounds. PCR rounds one and two used TRBV1-TRBV30 forward primers with a C-beta reverse primer for around 10 cycles each. TCRdb re-called the multiplex PCR reads through MiXCR, storing one row per CDR3 protein. This table has 65,000 to 90,000 distinct CDR3 sequences, 65% to 80% appearing once. This record comes from a study of tumor-infiltrating lymphocytes in primary liver carcinoma. Study-wide results and caveats: Tumor top-250-clone fraction significantly exceeded that of blood (p = 0.039).

CDR3 length equals 15 residues. CDR1 LGHNA and CDR2 YNFKEQ come from the germline V gene. The chain links TRBV4-2 to TRBJ1-4, with D perhaps matching TRBD1 (5 bases). This TCR came from a man aged 40-55 years with primary liver carcinoma and hepatitis B virus infection. Sequencing input: liver tumor tissue from sampling region 1. Sample subset: tumor region T1, superior pole. The CDR3 coding sequence is TGTGCCATCAGCCAAGTGGGACCACGGAATGAAAAACTGTTTTTT. Translation: CAISQVGPRNEKLFF.